Shown below are 21 T cell receptor beta chains from a single sample sequenced in a study of control samples from healthy donors and cancer patients. The data were produced by immunoSEQ multiplex PCR, yet TCRdb's version contains in-frame clones alone and is incomplete. The table has 80,000 or so clones, about 93% seen once. The source material was blood. The source is a middle-aged woman in good health.

The chain combines TRBV19 with TRBJ2-7; D is uncertain. Germline V lookup: CDR1 LNHDA, CDR2 SQIVND (reference sequence). Deletions cut 0 bases from V and 3 bases from J, with 12 bases between. The CDR3 runs to 15 residues. This CDR3 is CASSIDLGRNYEQYF. The CDR3 bases are TGTGCCAGTAGTATAGATTTAGGCCGGAACTACGAGCAGTACTTC.

This clone was counted between two and nine times. The V and J genes are TRBV25-1 and TRBJ2-5; 7 positions match TRBD1. This CDR3 has 16 residues. Trimming removed 5 bases from V and 1 base from J; junction bases left unmatched: 10. Germline V gene lookup returns CDR1 MGHDK and CDR2 SYGVNS. The CDR3 loop reads CASSSLTGTFQETQYF. Here the CDR3 DNA reads TGTGCCAGCAGTTCCCTGACAGGGACCTTCCAAGAGACCCAGTACTTC.

The CDR3: CASSPRLAGGNEQFF. DNA for the CDR3: TGTGCCAGCAGCCCCCGACTAGCGGGGGGCAATGAGCAGTTCTTC. This rearrangement joins TRBV6-2 or TRBV6-3 to TRBJ2-1, with TRBD2 matching over 13 bases. Germline V gives CDR1 MNHEY, CDR2 SVGEGT. The CDR3 totals 15 residues. J lost 6 bases, V lost 6 bases, and 5 bases had no gene match.

The chain couples TRBV30 to TRBJ1-5; 9 bases are shared with TRBD1. With V trimmed by 5 bases and J by 6 bases, 5 bases remained unmatched. CDR1 is GTSNPN, CDR2 SVGIG, per germline (reference sequence). The CDR3 has 13 amino acids. The CDR3 sequence is CAWATGGSQPQHF. The CDR3 nucleotides are TGTGCCTGGGCGACAGGGGGTAGTCAGCCCCAGCATTTT.

This chain uses TRBV6-4 with TRBJ2-1, with 8 bases fitting TRBD2. After removal of 5 bases from V and 0 bases from J, the junction contained 3 bases not matched to a gene. CDR3 length: 15 amino acids. Germline CDR1 and CDR2: MRHNA and SNTAGT. CDR3 amino acids: CASSSAGGSYNEQFF. The CDR3 bases are TGTGCCAGCAGTTCCGCGGGGGGCTCCTACAATGAGCAGTTCTTC.

The chain joins TRBV6-5 to TRBJ1-1; 9 bases agree with TRBD1. There are 14 residues in the CDR3. Looked up from germline, CDR1 is MNHEY and CDR2 is SVGAGI. Trimming removed 5 bases from V and 6 bases from J; junction bases left unmatched: 7. This CDR3 is CASSIIQGASEAFF. CDR3 bases: TGTGCCAGCAGTATAATACAGGGGGCCTCTGAAGCTTTCTTT.

V gene TRBV5-4 combines with J gene TRBJ2-1; a weak D match, TRBD1 (5 bases). Trimming took 6 bases from V and 1 from J, leaving 11 bases between them. Per germline, CDR1 SGHNT and CDR2 YYREEE (reference sequence). This CDR3 has 14 amino acids. This CDR3 reads CASNSQGSYNEQFF. For the CDR3, the DNA is TGTGCCAGCAACTCCCAGGGTTCCTACAATGAGCAGTTCTTC.

This chain connects TRBV24-1 to TRBJ2-5, with 8 bases lining up with TRBD1. The CDR3 has 19 amino acids. Trimming at V came to 1 base and at J to 4 bases, leaving 16 bases not matched to a gene. Germline V gives CDR1 KGHDR, CDR2 SFDVKD. The CDR3 here is CATSDFRNQGAPSRETQYF. For the CDR3, the DNA is TGTGCCACCAGTGATTTTCGAAACCAGGGGGCGCCCTCTAGAGAGACCCAGTACTTC.

The chain couples TRBV7-9 to TRBJ2-7, with 8 bases identical to TRBD2. CDR3 length equals 12 residues. V shed 3 bases and J 7 bases; nucleotides not matched to a gene: 2. CDR1 SEHNR and CDR2 FQNEAQ come from the germline V gene (reference sequence). CDR3 DNA sequence: TGTGCCAGCAGCTTCGGGAGGGAAGAGCAGTACTTC. Amino acid sequence: CASSFGREEQYF. The whole variable domain, filled in from reference TRBV7-9 and TRBJ2-7, reads DTGVSQNPRHKITKRGQNVTFRCDPISEHNRLYWYRQTLGQGPEFLTYFQNEAQLEKSRLLSDRFSAERPKGSFSTLEIQRTEQGDSAMYLCASSFGREEQYFGPGTRLTVT.

V is TRBV27 and J is TRBJ2-1; 7 bases fit TRBD1. There are 15 residues in the CDR3. Germline CDR1 and CDR2: MNHEY and SMNVEV (reference sequence). V trimming: 5 bases; J trimming: 5 bases; junction bases outside the gene matches: 9. The CDR3 region is CASSTRGRGNNEQFF. The CDR3 DNA sequence: TGTGCCAGCAGTACCCGGGGCAGGGGGAACAATGAGCAGTTCTTC.

This chain connects TRBV11-3 to TRBJ2-2, with TRBD2 matching over 11 bases. CDR1 and CDR2 from the germline V gene are SGHNT and YENEEA. V was pared by 6 bases and J by 3 bases, with 3 bases of the junction left unmatched. The CDR3 covers 15 residues. CDR3 DNA sequence: TGTGCCAGCAGATTACTAGCGGGAGACACCGGGGAGCTGTTTTTT. Its protein is CASRLLAGDTGELFF.

The rearrangement links TRBV5-1 to TRBJ2-7; maybe TRBD2 (6 bases). Germline CDR1 and CDR2: SGHRS and YFSETQ. The CDR3 has 15 residues. V dropped 0 bases and J dropped 2 bases, with 12 bases sitting between them. The chain's CDR3 is CASSLGTGDTYEQYF. CDR3 sequence (DNA): TGCGCCAGCAGCTTGGGTACGGGAGATACCTACGAGCAGTACTTC.

This sequence joins TRBV4-2 and TRBJ1-1; D call uncertain. The CDR3 consists of 13 residues. CDR1 and CDR2 (germline): LGHNA, YNFKEQ. The V and J ends lost 0 bases and 8 bases respectively, with 10 bases between them. In DNA, the CDR3 is TGTGCCAGCAGCCAAGATAGGGATAGAGAAGCTTTCTTT. Translation: CASSQDRDREAFF.

V gene TRBV4-3 combines with J gene TRBJ1-1; D unclear. The ends were cut back, 0 bases at V and 4 bases at J, with 6 bases in the middle. The CDR3 sequence is 13 residues long. Germline CDR1 reads LGHNA; CDR2 reads YSLEER. CDR3 nucleotides: TGCGCCAGCAGCCAAGATCGGGGCACTGAAGCTTTCTTT. Protein sequence: CASSQDRGTEAFF.

The V call is TRBV6-5, the J call TRBJ1-6; D is uncertain. CDR1 MNHEY and CDR2 SVGAGI come from the germline V gene. Trimming left V 0 bases short and J 3 bases short, with 6 bases between. The CDR3 covers 15 residues. CDR3 residues: CASSYSGGYNSPLHF. CDR3 sequence (DNA): TGTGCCAGCAGTTACTCGGGCGGCTATAATTCACCCCTCCACTTT.

The rearrangement joins TRBV11-3 to TRBJ2-1; the D is unclear. Germline V gene sequence: CDR1 SGHNT, CDR2 YENEEA. Trimming removed 5 bases at V and 5 bases at J, with 16 bases between. The CDR3 consists of 15 residues. The CDR3 nucleotides read TGTGCCAGCAGCATTAATGGAAGATTCAACAATGAGCAGTTCTTC. Its protein product is CASSINGRFNNEQFF.

The chain links TRBV7-8 to TRBJ1-5; the D is unclear. CDR1 is SGHVS and CDR2 is FQNEAQ in the germline V gene. V gave up 5 bases and J gave up 0 bases, with 11 bases separating them. CDR3 size: 15 residues. The CDR3, as DNA: TGTGCCAGCAGCCCTGGTCAGTTTAGCAATCAGCCCCAGCATTTT. This translates into CASSPGQFSNQPQHF.

V is TRBV11-2 and J is TRBJ2-7; D is perhaps TRBD1 (6 bases). CDR1 is SGHAT and CDR2 is FQNNGV in the germline V gene. V lost 4 bases, J lost 5 bases, and 24 bases lay in between. The CDR3 is made up of 17 amino acids. In DNA, the CDR3 is TGTGCCAGCAGCTACCCTGGAGGTTGGCAGGGGTCGGACGAGCAGTACTTC. As protein: CASSYPGGWQGSDEQYF.

This CDR3 is CASSAWTSGGLTDTQYF. DNA of the CDR3: TGTGCCAGCAGCGCATGGACTAGCGGGGGGCTTACAGATACGCAGTATTTT. The chain employs TRBV21-1 and TRBJ2-3; TRBD2, the D gene given by the table, was not confirmed from the DNA. TRBV21-1 is an annotated pseudogene. The CDR3 loop spans 17 amino acids.

The chain couples TRBV28 to TRBJ1-1; no definite D call. V lost 7 bases and J lost 1, with 10 bases in between. The CDR3 contains 13 residues. The germline gives CDR1 MDHEN, CDR2 SYDVKM. The CDR3 loop is CASTPSGNTEAFF. CDR3 DNA sequence: TGTGCCAGCACCCCGTCGGGGAACACTGAAGCTTTCTTT. The full variable domain, completed using reference TRBV28 and TRBJ1-1, is DVKVTQSSRYLVKRTGEKVFLECVQDMDHENMFWYRQDPGLGLRLIYFSYDVKMKEKGDIPEGYSVSREKKERFSLILESASTNQTSMYLCASTPSGNTEAFFGQGTRLTVV.

The chain combines TRBV6-5 with TRBJ1-5, with D maybe TRBD1 (5 bases). The CDR3 is made up of 13 amino acids. With 7 bases removed from V and 7 bases from J, the gap between germline ends came to 14 bases. CDR1 and CDR2 from the germline V gene are MNHEY and SVGAGI. As DNA, the CDR3 is TGTGCCAGCAAGGTACGGGGGGACCAGCCCCAGCATTTT. This translates into CASKVRGDQPQHF.